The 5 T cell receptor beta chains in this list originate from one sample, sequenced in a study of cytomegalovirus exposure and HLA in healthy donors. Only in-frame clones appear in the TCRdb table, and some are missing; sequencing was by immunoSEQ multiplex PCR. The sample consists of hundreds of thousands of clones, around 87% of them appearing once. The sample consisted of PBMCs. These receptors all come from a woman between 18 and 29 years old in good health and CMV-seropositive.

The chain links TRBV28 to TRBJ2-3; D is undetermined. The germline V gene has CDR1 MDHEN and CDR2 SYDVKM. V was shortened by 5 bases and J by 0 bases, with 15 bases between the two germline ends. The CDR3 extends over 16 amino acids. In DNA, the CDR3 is TGTGCCAGCAGTACCCCACTCGAAACTAGCACAGATACGCAGTATTTT. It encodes CASSTPLETSTDTQYF.

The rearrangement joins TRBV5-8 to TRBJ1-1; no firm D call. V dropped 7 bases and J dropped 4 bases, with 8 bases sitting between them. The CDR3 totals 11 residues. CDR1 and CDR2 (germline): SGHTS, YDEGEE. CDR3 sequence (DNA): TGTGCCAGCCCCAGAGGCACTGAAGCTTTCTTT. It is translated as CASPRGTEAFF.

CDR3 in amino acids: CASSLRKGSEAFF. CDR3 in DNA: TGTGCCAGCAGCTTACGGAAGGGGTCTGAAGCTTTCTTT. V gene TRBV7-3 combines with J gene TRBJ1-1, with D possibly being TRBD1 (5 bases). Germline V CDR1 and CDR2: SGHTA, FQGTGA. V lost 2 bases and J 6 bases, leaving 10 bases between the germline ends. The CDR3 sequence is 13 residues long.

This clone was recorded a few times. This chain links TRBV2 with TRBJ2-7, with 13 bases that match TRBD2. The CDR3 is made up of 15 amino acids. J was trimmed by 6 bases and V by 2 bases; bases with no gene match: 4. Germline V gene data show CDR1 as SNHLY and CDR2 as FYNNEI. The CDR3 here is CASSELLAGGGEQYF. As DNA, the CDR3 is TGTGCCAGCAGTGAACTACTAGCGGGAGGGGGCGAGCAGTACTTC.

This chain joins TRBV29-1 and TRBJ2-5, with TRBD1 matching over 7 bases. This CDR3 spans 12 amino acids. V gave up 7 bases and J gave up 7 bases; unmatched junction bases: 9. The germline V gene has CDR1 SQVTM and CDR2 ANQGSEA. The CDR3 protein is CSELQGSRTQYF. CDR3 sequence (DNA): TGCAGCGAGTTACAGGGGAGTAGGACCCAGTACTTC.